This T cell receptor beta chain emerged from a study of blood T cells in healthy people across ages. Study-wide findings and caveats: Nothing was known about donor CMV status, and this possibly confounded expanded clonotype changes.

Worth noting for this clonotype: Its antigen remains unknown. This may be a read error: a much more frequent sequence differs by one nucleotide.

Alongside a J-beta primer mix, a sample-barcoded 5' primer served in a second PCR lasting roughly 7 to 11 cycles. TCRdb re-analysed the 5' RACE reads in MiXCR, keeping a single row per CDR3 protein. This table holds more than 800,000 distinct CDR3 sequences, 29% found once. Per the germline V gene, CDR1 is SEHNR and CDR2 is FQNEAQ (reference sequence). V was cut by 7 bases and J by 4 bases, with 10 bases left in between. This CDR3 is 12 amino acids long. The sequencing input was blood. The chain joins TRBV7-9 to TRBJ1-2; D ambiguous. The sequence derives from a woman older than 75 in good health. The CDR3 bases are TGTGCCAGCAATTGGGAGAGCTATGGCTACACCTTC. Its protein product is CASNWESYGYTF.